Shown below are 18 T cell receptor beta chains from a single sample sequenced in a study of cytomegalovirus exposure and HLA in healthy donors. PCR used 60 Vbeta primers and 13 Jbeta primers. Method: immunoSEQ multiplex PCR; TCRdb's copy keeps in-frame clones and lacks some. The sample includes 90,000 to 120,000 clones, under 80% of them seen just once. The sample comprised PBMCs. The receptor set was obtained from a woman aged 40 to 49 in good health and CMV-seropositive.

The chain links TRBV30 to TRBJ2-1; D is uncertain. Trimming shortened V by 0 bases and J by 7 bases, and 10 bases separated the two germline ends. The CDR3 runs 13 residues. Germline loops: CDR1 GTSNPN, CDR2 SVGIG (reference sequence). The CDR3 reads CAWSVGVANEQFF. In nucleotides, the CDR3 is TGTGCCTGGAGTGTCGGAGTGGCTAATGAGCAGTTCTTC.

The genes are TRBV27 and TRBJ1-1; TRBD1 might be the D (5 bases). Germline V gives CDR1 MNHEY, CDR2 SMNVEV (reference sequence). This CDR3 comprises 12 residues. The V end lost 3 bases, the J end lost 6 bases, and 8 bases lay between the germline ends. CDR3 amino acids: CASSFRGAEAFF. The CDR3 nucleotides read TGTGCCAGCAGTTTCCGGGGGGCTGAAGCTTTCTTT.

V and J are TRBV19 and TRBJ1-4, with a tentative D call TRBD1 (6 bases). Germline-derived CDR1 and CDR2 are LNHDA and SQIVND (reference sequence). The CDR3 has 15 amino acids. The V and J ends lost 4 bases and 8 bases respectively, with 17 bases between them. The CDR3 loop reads CASSRAGTQVEKLFF. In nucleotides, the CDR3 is TGTGCCAGTAGTAGGGCCGGGACACAAGTCGAAAAACTGTTTTTT. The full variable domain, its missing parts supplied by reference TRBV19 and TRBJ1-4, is DGGITQSPKYLFRKEGQNVTLSCEQNLNHDAMYWYRQDPGQGLRLIYYSQIVNDFQKGDIAEGYSVSREKKESFPLTVTSAQKNPTAFYLCASSRAGTQVEKLFFGSGTQLSVL.

CDR3 in amino acids: CAWAGGEGTQYF. The CDR3 region has the DNA TGTGCCTGGGCCGGGGGGGAGGGTACGCAGTATTTT. The chain links TRBV30 to TRBJ2-3, with 8 bases aligning to TRBD2. Germline V gene lookup returns CDR1 GTSNPN and CDR2 SVGIG (reference sequence). The CDR3 covers 12 residues. The ends lost 5 bases at V and 8 bases at J; junction bases unmatched: 6.

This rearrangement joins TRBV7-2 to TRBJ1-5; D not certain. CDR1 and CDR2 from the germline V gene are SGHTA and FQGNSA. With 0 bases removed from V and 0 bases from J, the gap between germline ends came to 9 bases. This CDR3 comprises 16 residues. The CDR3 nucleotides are TGTGCCAGCAGCTTAGCGAACTCCCTTAGCAATCAGCCCCAGCATTTT. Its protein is CASSLANSLSNQPQHF. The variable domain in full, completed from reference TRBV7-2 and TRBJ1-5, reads GAGVSQSPSNKVTEKGKDVELRCDPISGHTALYWYRQSLGQGLEFLIYFQGNSAPDKSGLPSDRFSAERTGGSVSTLTIQRTQQEDSAVYLCASSLANSLSNQPQHFGDGTRLSIL.

The CDR3 DNA reads as TGTGCCAGCAGTCCCGACAGGGAGTATCAGCCCCAGCATTTT. It translates to CASSPDREYQPQHF. The V call is TRBV2, the J call TRBJ1-5; 7 nucleotides agree with TRBD1. The germline V gene encodes CDR1 SNHLY and CDR2 FYNNEI. The CDR3 is made up of 14 amino acids. Trimming removed 5 bases from V and 5 bases from J; junction bases left unmatched: 6.

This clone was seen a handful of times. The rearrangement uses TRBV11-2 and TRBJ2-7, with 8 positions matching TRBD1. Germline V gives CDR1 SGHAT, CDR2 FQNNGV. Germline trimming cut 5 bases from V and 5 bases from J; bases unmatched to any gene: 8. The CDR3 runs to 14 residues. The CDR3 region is CASSVWDRMDEQYF. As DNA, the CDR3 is TGTGCCAGCAGCGTGTGGGACAGGATGGACGAGCAGTACTTC.

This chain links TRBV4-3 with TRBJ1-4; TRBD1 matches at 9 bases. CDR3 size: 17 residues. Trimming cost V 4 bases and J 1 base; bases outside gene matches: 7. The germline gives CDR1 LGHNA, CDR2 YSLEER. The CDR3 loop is CASSRQTGGLTNEKLFF. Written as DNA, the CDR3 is TGCGCCAGCAGCCGCCAGACAGGGGGGTTAACTAATGAAAAACTGTTTTTT.

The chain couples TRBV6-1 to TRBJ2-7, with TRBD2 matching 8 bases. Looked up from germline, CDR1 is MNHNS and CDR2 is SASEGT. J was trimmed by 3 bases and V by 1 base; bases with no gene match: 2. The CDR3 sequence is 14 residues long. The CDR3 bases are TGTGCCAGCAGTGAAGGGACTAGCAGCTACGAGCAGTACTTC. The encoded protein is CASSEGTSSYEQYF.

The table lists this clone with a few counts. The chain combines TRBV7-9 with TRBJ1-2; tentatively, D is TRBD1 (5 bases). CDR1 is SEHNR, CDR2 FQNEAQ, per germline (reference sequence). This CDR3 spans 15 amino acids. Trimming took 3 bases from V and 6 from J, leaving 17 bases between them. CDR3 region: CASSFNRDSSHGYTF. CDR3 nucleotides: TGTGCCAGCAGCTTCAACCGGGACTCGTCCCATGGCTACACCTTC.

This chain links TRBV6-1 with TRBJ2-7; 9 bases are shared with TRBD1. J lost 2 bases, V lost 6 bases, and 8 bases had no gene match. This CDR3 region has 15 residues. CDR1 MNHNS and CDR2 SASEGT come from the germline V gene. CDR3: CASRPTGQGAYEQYF. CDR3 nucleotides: TGTGCCAGCAGACCGACGGGACAGGGAGCCTACGAGCAGTACTTC.

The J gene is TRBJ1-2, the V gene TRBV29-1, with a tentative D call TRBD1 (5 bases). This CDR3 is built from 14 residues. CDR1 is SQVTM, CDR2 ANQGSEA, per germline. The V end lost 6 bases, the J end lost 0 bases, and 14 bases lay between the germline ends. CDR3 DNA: TGCAGCGTGGGGGGTGGGACCTCTAACTATGGCTACACCTTC. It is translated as CSVGGGTSNYGYTF. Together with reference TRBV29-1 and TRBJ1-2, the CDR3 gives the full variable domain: SAVISQKPSRDICQRGTSLTIQCQVDSQVTMMFWYRQQPGQSLTLIATANQGSEATYESGFVIDKFPISRPNLTFSTLTVSNMSPEDSSIYLCSVGGGTSNYGYTFGSGTRLTVV.

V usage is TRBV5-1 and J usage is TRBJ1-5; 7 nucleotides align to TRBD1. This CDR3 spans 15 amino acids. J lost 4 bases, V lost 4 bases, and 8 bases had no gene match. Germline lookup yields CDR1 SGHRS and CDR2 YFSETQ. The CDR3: CASSQEGAQNQPQHF. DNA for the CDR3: TGCGCCAGCAGCCAGGAGGGGGCGCAGAATCAGCCCCAGCATTTT.

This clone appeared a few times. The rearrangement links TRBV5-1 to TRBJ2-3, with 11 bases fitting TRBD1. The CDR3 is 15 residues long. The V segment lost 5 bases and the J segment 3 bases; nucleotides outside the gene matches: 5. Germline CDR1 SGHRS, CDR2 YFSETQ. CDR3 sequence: CASRRDRGSTDTQYF. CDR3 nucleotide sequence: TGCGCCAGCAGAAGGGACAGGGGGTCAACAGATACGCAGTATTTT.

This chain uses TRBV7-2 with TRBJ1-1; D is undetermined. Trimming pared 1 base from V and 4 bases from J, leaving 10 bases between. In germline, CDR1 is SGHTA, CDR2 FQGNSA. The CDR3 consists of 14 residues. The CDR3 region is CASSLGVGSTEAFF. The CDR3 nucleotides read TGTGCCAGCAGCTTAGGGGTAGGGAGCACTGAAGCTTTCTTT.

CDR3 protein: CASSGTRTNNEQFF. DNA for the CDR3: TGTGCCAGTAGCGGGACACGTACAAACAATGAGCAGTTCTTC. The chain uses TRBV19 and TRBJ2-1; D may be TRBD1 (6 bases). Germline-derived CDR1 and CDR2 are LNHDA and SQIVND (reference sequence). The V end was cut by 6 bases, the J end by 5 bases, with 14 bases between. The CDR3 totals 14 residues.

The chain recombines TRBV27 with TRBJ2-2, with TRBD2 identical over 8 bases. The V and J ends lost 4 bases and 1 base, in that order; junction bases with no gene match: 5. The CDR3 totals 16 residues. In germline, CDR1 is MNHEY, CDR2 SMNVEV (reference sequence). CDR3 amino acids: CASSSGTRGNTGELFF. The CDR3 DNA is TGTGCCAGCAGTTCCGGGACTAGAGGGAACACCGGGGAGCTGTTTTTT.

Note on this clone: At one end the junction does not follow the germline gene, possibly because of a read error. The CDR3 loop is CAISEADITSYNGQFF. Written as DNA, the CDR3 is TGTGCCATCAGTGAGGCGGACATCACCTCCTACAATGGGCAGTTCTTC. The V and J genes are TRBV10-3 and TRBJ2-1; TRBD1 is a possible D gene (5 bases). The CDR3 length is 16 residues. Germline values: CDR1 ENHRY, CDR2 SYGVKD.